This paragraph reports one TCR beta chain. The data belong to a study of T cell responses to AZD1222 COVID-19 vaccine. Deletions cut 3 bases from V and 1 base from J, with 10 bases between. The V gene's germline CDR1 is MNHEY and CDR2 SVGAGI. CDR3 length: 15 residues. Sequencing was performed with immunoSEQ multiplex PCR; in TCRdb, only in-frame clones are kept and a portion is missing. The table lists 200,000 or so clones, under 95% of them singletons. This receptor was taken from an adult in good health. This sample comprised peripheral blood, obtained on day 0 of AZD1222 vaccination. The chain uses TRBV6-5 and TRBJ1-3; D not certain. The CDR3 nucleotides are TGTGCCAGCAGTTATATGGGAAGATCTGGAAACACCATATATTTT. Translation: CASSYMGRSGNTIYF.